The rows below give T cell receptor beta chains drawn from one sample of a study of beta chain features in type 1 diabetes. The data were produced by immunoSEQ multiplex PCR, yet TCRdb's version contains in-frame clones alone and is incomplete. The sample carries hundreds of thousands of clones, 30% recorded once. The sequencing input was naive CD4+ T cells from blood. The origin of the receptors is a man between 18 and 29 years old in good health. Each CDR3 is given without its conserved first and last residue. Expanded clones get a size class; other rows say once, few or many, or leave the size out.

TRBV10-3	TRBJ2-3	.	AIRQGNPTDTQY
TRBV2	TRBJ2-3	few	ASNGGAGDTQY
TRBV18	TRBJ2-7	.	ASSPAGEQY
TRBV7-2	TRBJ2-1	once	ASSLGSYNEQF
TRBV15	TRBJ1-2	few	ATSSGSVGYT
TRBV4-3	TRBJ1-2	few	ASSQEIRETYGYT
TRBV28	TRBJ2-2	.	ASSSGTSGMFQELF
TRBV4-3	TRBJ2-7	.	ASSQGTRSYEQY
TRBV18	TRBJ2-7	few	ASSPSPYEQY
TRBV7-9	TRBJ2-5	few	ASSPGLAGVSETQY
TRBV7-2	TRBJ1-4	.	ASSSGGSFREKLF
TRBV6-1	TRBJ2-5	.	ASSNEKTQY
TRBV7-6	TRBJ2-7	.	ASSPISGRATYEQY
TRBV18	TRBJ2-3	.	ASSPPELTSDTQY
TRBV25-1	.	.	ASGDVAYEQY
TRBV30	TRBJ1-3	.	AWSVGLPGLISGNTIY
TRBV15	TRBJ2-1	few	ATSRDLRAKEQF
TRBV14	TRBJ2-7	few	ASSQVGITYEQY
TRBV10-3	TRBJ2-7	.	ASRASGSGEQY
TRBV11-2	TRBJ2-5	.	ASSLARTRDRGLGTQY
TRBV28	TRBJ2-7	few	ASSLPGTGTHEQY
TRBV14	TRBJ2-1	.	ASSHLSGRAYNEQF
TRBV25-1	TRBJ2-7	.	ASSDPAPSYEQY
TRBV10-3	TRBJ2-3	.	AITTTKAGTDTQY
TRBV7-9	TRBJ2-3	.	ASSLAPGDTQY
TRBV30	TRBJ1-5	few	AWSAETGKGNQPQH
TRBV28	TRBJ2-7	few	ASRSTSGRDEQY
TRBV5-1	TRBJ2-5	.	ASSLVAQETQY
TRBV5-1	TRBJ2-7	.	ASRTGTGFYEQY
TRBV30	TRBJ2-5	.	AWSTFPSVLGETQY
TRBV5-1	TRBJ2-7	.	ASSLSVAGENGQY
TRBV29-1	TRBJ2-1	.	SVRGTSGISYNEQF
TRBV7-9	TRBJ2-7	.	ASTGQGEGSYEQY
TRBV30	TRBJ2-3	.	AWSTGTDTQY
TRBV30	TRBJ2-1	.	AWGWTSGRSDEQF
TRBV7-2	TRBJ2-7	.	ASSHPGLDLDEQY
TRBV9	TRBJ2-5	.	ASSPGQGGETQY
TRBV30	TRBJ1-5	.	ACIQGNSNQPQH
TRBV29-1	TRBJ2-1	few	SFLAGGANEQF
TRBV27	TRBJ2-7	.	ASTRDRSSYEQY
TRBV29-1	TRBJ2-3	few	SVDRDYADTQY
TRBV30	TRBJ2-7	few	AWSKNYEQY